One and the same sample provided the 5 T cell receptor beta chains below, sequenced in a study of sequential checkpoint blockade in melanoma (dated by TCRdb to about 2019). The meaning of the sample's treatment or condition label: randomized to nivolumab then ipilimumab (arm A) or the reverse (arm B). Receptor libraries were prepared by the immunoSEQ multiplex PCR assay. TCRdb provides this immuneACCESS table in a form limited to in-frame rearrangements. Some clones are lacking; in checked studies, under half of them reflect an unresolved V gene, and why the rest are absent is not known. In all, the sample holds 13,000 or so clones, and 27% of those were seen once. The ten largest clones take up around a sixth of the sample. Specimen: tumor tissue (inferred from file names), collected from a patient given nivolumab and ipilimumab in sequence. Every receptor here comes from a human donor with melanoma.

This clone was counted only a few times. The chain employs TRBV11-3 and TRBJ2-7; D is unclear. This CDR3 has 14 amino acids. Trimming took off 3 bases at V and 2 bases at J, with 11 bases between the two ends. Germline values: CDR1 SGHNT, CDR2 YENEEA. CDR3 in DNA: TGTGCCAGCAGCTTGAGCGATCCCACCTACGAGCAGTACTTC. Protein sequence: CASSLSDPTYEQYF.

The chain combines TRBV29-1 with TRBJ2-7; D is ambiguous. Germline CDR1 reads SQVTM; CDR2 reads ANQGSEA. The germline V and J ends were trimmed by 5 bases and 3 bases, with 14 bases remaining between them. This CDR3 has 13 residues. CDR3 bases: TGCAGCGTTCGGGCGGCGCTCGGCTACGAGCAGTACTTC. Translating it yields CSVRAALGYEQYF.

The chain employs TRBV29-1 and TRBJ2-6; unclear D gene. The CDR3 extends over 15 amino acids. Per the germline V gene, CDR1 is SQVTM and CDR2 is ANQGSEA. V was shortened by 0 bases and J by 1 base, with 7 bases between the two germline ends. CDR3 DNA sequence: TGCAGCGTTGAAGACGGCCCATCTGGGGCCAACGTCCTGACTTTC. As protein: CSVEDGPSGANVLTF.

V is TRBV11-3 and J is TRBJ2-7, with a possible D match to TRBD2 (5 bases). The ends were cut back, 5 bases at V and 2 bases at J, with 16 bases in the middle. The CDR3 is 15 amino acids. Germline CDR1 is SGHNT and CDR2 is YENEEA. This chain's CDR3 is CASSPFGERPYEQYF. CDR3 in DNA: TGTGCCAGCAGCCCCTTCGGGGAAAGGCCCTACGAGCAGTACTTC.

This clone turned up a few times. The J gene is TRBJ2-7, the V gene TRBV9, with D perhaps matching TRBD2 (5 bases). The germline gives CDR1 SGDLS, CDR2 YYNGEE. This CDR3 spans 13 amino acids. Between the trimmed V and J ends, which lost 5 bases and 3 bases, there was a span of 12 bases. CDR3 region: CASSGMRDYEQYF. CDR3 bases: TGTGCCAGCAGTGGAATGAGGGACTACGAGCAGTACTTC.